Below are 29 T cell receptor beta chains sequenced from a single sample in a study of blood T cell repertoires in COVID-19. Generated by immunoSEQ multiplex PCR, the TCRdb table keeps only in-frame clones and is missing some. Of tens of thousands of clones listed, over 75% are singletons. Material for sequencing was peripheral blood. These receptors all stem from a man between 50 and 59 years old with active COVID-19.

The rearrangement uses TRBV28 and TRBJ2-3; D not resolved. This CDR3 contains 12 residues. Germline CDR1 reads MDHEN; CDR2 reads SYDVKM. V lost 5 bases and J lost 0, with 3 bases in between. Here the CDR3 DNA reads TGTGCCAGCAGTCTCAGCACAGATACGCAGTATTTT. The encoded protein is CASSLSTDTQYF.

DNA for the CDR3: TGTGCCAGCAGCTCCGAAGGGCAGGGAGGGAGCTATGGCTACACCTTC. Its translation: CASSSEGQGGSYGYTF. The chain uses TRBV7-2 and TRBJ1-2; tentatively, D is TRBD1 (5 bases). Germline values: CDR1 SGHTA, CDR2 FQGNSA. This CDR3 contains 16 residues. The V gene lost 4 bases and the J gene lost 4 bases, with 19 bases spanning the gap.

This clone was detected once. The rearrangement uses TRBV7-2 and TRBJ2-2, with 9 positions matching TRBD1. J was trimmed by 8 bases and V by 4 bases; bases with no gene match: 2. CDR3 size: 13 residues. Per germline, CDR1 SGHTA and CDR2 FQGNSA. For the CDR3, the DNA is TGTGCCAGCAGCTCGACAGGGGGTGGGGAGCTGTTTTTT. It yields the protein CASSSTGGGELFF.

V and J are TRBV24-1 and TRBJ2-7; D call uncertain. The CDR3 is 12 residues long. V was cut by 4 bases and J by 6 bases, with 9 bases left in between. Germline CDR1 reads KGHDR; CDR2 reads SFDVKD. In DNA, the CDR3 is TGTGCCACCAGTGACAGCTCGGGCGAGCAGTACTTC. Protein sequence: CATSDSSGEQYF.

With regard to this clone: Other DNA sequences in this sample translate to the same CDR3. CDR3: CASSLDRGQETQYF. The CDR3 nucleotides are TGTGCCAGCAGCCTGGACAGGGGCCAAGAGACCCAGTACTTC. This sequence joins TRBV7-9 and TRBJ2-5; 9 bases line up with TRBD1. After removal of 5 bases from V and 1 base from J, the junction contained 2 bases not matched to a gene. The CDR3 contains 14 residues. Germline values: CDR1 SEHNR, CDR2 FQNEAQ (reference sequence).

The genes are TRBV5-1 and TRBJ2-7, with D possibly being TRBD1 (6 bases). Germline assignment: CDR1 SGHRS and CDR2 YFSETQ. This CDR3 spans 14 amino acids. With 2 bases removed from V and 0 bases from J, the gap between germline ends came to 9 bases. The CDR3 loop is CASSLSGDSYEQYF. In nucleotides, the CDR3 is TGCGCCAGCAGCTTATCAGGGGACTCCTACGAGCAGTACTTC.

The chain joins TRBV19 to TRBJ1-1, with 8 positions matching TRBD1. The CDR3 is made up of 15 amino acids. Germline V gene data show CDR1 as LNHDA and CDR2 as SQIVND (reference sequence). V lost 6 bases to trimming and J lost 0 bases; unmatched junction nucleotides: 6. The CDR3, as DNA: TGTGCCAGTAGGCGGACAGGGCCTATGAACACTGAAGCTTTCTTT. The encoded protein is CASRRTGPMNTEAFF.

DNA for the CDR3: TGTGCCAGCAGCTTTTCGCTAGCGGGGGGAAGCTCCTACAATGAGCAGTTCTTC. Translated, it gives CASSFSLAGGSSYNEQFF. This chain links TRBV5-6 with TRBJ2-1, with 11 bases matching TRBD2. The CDR3 covers 18 residues. The germline CDR1 and CDR2 sequences are SGHDT and YYEEEE. V was pared by 2 bases and J by 0 bases, with 7 bases of the junction left unmatched.

The V gene is TRBV7-2, the J gene TRBJ2-7; 8 nucleotides line up with TRBD2. The CDR3 contains 14 residues. V lost 2 bases, J lost 3 bases, and 3 bases stayed unmatched. The germline CDR1 and CDR2 sequences are SGHTA and FQGNSA. The CDR3 DNA reads TGTGCCAGCAGCTTACGGGAGGGCCGCTACGAGCAGTACTTC. Protein sequence: CASSLREGRYEQYF.

The chain employs TRBV4-1 and TRBJ1-2, with D possibly matching TRBD1 (5 bases). The V end lost 3 bases, the J end lost 3 bases, and 5 bases lay between the germline ends. CDR1 and CDR2 (germline): MGHRA, YSYEKL. This CDR3 region has 12 residues. CDR3 nucleotides: TGCGCCAGCAGCCACAGGGACTATGGCTACACCTTC. Translation gives CASSHRDYGYTF.

This rearrangement joins TRBV5-6 to TRBJ1-1, with TRBD1 identical over 11 bases. CDR1 is SGHDT, CDR2 YYEEEE, per germline. With 3 bases clipped from V and 3 bases from J, the junction kept 1 base outside the gene matches. The CDR3 contains 14 residues. This CDR3 reads CASSWGQGDTEAFF. The CDR3 nucleotides read TGTGCCAGCAGCTGGGGACAGGGGGACACTGAAGCTTTCTTT.

The CDR3 bases are TGTGCCAGCAGCCAAGATAGCGGGGGGCACAATGAGCAGTTCTTC. This encodes CASSQDSGGHNEQFF. The J gene is TRBJ2-1, the V gene TRBV3-1 (or the pseudogene TRBV3-2); 10 nucleotides line up with TRBD2. CDR3 length: 15 residues. V shed 0 bases and J 5 bases; nucleotides not matched to a gene: 1. Germline loops: CDR1 LGHDT, CDR2 YNNKEL (reference sequence).

The rearrangement uses TRBV24-1 and TRBJ2-6, with TRBD1 identical over 9 bases. Germline trimming cut 3 bases from V and 4 bases from J; bases unmatched to any gene: 6. Germline loops: CDR1 KGHDR, CDR2 SFDVKD. This CDR3 spans 17 amino acids. The CDR3 spells CATSDGRQGDGANVLTF. Written as DNA, the CDR3 is TGTGCCACCAGTGATGGCAGACAGGGGGACGGGGCCAACGTCCTGACTTTC.

The V call is TRBV6-6, the J call TRBJ2-7; D perhaps matches TRBD2 (5 bases). CDR3 length: 13 amino acids. The V end was cut by 8 bases, the J end by 3 bases, with 14 bases between. CDR1 and CDR2 (germline): MNHNY, SVGAGI (reference sequence). CDR3 coding DNA: TGTGCCAGCCGAACGGACGGGAACTACGAGCAGTACTTC. This encodes CASRTDGNYEQYF.

The rearrangement links TRBV11-1 to TRBJ1-1; 8 nucleotides align to TRBD1. The CDR3 is 12 amino acids. J lost 11 bases, V lost 4 bases, and 6 bases had no gene match. The germline gives CDR1 SGHAT, CDR2 FQDESV (reference sequence). DNA of the CDR3: TGTGCCAGCAGCTCGACAGGGGCACGGGCTTTCTTT. This sequence encodes CASSSTGARAFF.

J is TRBJ1-6 and V is TRBV15; D gene unclear. Trimming shortened V by 6 bases and J by 0 bases, and 3 bases separated the two germline ends. This CDR3 spans 13 amino acids. The germline V gene encodes CDR1 LNHNV and CDR2 YYDKDF (reference sequence). The CDR3 bases are TGTGCCACCAGGAGCTCCTATAATTCACCCCTCCACTTT. It yields the protein CATRSSYNSPLHF.

The chain joins TRBV18 to TRBJ2-1; weak D call: TRBD2 (7 bases). There are 15 residues in the CDR3. The ends were cut back, 4 bases at V and 8 bases at J, with 18 bases in the middle. Germline CDR1 and CDR2: KGHSH and LQKENI. The CDR3 DNA reads TGTGCCAGCTCACTACAGGGAGGGGGAAGAGATGAGCAGTTCTTC. This gives the protein CASSLQGGGRDEQFF.

The chain combines TRBV11-3 with TRBJ2-7, with TRBD1 matching over 12 bases. In germline, CDR1 is SGHNT, CDR2 YENEEA. CDR3 length: 14 amino acids. After removal of 3 bases from V and 7 bases from J, the junction contained 4 bases not matched to a gene. The CDR3 region is CASSLGQGAGEQYF. CDR3 DNA sequence: TGTGCCAGCAGCTTGGGACAGGGGGCTGGTGAGCAGTACTTC.

The chain recombines TRBV27 with TRBJ1-5; D not certain. V was pared by 5 bases and J by 0 bases, with 11 bases between. CDR1 is MNHEY, CDR2 SMNVEV, per germline (reference sequence). The CDR3 length is 15 residues. The CDR3 DNA follows: TGTGCCAGCAGTCTCAAATTGAGTAGCAATCAGCCCCAGCATTTT. It yields the protein CASSLKLSSNQPQHF.

This chain joins TRBV7-3 and TRBJ2-1; D remains ambiguous. The CDR3 is 14 amino acids. V shed 1 base and J shed 6 bases, with 10 bases lying between them. Germline assignment: CDR1 SGHTA and CDR2 FQGTGA. CDR3 in DNA: TGTGCCAGCAGCTTAAGGTCTAGGTTCAATGAGCAGTTCTTC. Its translation is CASSLRSRFNEQFF.

The chain is built from TRBV19 and TRBJ1-3; no definite D call. Trimming took off 1 base at V and 4 bases at J, with 5 bases between the two ends. There are 13 residues in the CDR3. Germline assignment: CDR1 LNHDA and CDR2 SQIVND (reference sequence). CDR3 nucleotide sequence: TGTGCCAGTAGTATAGCCGTCGGAAACACCATATATTTT. Translation: CASSIAVGNTIYF.

About this clone itself: A read error may produce the germline difference seen at one junction end. The CDR3 nucleotides read TGTGCCAGCAGCCAAGGAAGCACAGGGGACACAGAAGCTTTCTTT. It specifies CASSQGSTGDTEAFF. This chain connects TRBV3-1 (or the pseudogene TRBV3-2) to TRBJ1-1; 7 bases are a match to TRBD1. CDR3 length: 15 amino acids. CDR1 and CDR2 (germline): LGHDT, YNNKEL (reference sequence).

This clone was detected only once. CDR3 nucleotides: TGTGCCCGGGATCTAGCGGGTGGCAATGAGCAGTTCTTC. The encoded protein is CARDLAGGNEQFF. The chain has TRBV30 and TRBJ2-1; 8 nucleotides match TRBD2. CDR3 size: 13 residues. Germline CDR1 is GTSNPN and CDR2 is SVGIG (reference sequence). The J segment lost 6 bases and the V segment lost 8 bases, leaving 9 bases of the junction unmatched.

This chain connects TRBV9 to TRBJ1-3, with D possibly TRBD1 on 6 matching bases. Germline V gene sequence: CDR1 SGDLS, CDR2 YYNGEE. The V and J ends lost 0 bases and 0 bases respectively, with 10 bases between them. The CDR3 is 16 amino acids. The CDR3 nucleotides are TGTGCCAGCAGCGTAGACCAGGGGCACTCTGGAAACACCATATATTTT. Its protein product is CASSVDQGHSGNTIYF.

This chain uses TRBV7-8 with TRBJ1-1, with D unclear. The V and J ends lost 1 base and 1 base respectively, with 10 bases between them. The CDR3 sequence is 15 residues long. The germline V gene has CDR1 SGHVS and CDR2 FQNEAQ. In DNA, the CDR3 is TGTGCCAGCAGCTTAGGTCTTCCAGGGAACACTGAAGCTTTCTTT. Its translation is CASSLGLPGNTEAFF.

The rearrangement links TRBV18 to TRBJ1-2; 9 bases are shared with TRBD1. The germline V gene has CDR1 KGHSH and CDR2 LQKENI. With 3 bases clipped from V and 3 bases from J, the junction kept 5 bases outside the gene matches. This CDR3 contains 15 residues. The CDR3 DNA sequence: TGTGCCAGCTCACCCGCACAGGGGGCGTACTATGGCTACACCTTC. Protein product: CASSPAQGAYYGYTF.

The rearrangement joins TRBV4-3 to TRBJ1-1; 8 bases match TRBD1. Trimming removed 0 bases from V and 5 bases from J; junction bases left unmatched: 5. This CDR3 has 15 residues. Germline V gene lookup returns CDR1 LGHNA and CDR2 YSLEER. CDR3 sequence: CASSQDRTGRTEAFF. As DNA, the CDR3 is TGCGCCAGCAGCCAAGATAGGACAGGGAGGACTGAAGCTTTCTTT.

V usage is TRBV3-1 (or the pseudogene TRBV3-2) and J usage is TRBJ1-5, with 7 bases fitting TRBD1. CDR3 length: 15 residues. Germline lookup yields CDR1 LGHDT and CDR2 YNNKEL (reference sequence). The V and J ends lost 4 bases and 1 base, in that order; junction bases with no gene match: 4. The DNA of the CDR3 is TGTGCCAGCAGCCCGTTGACAGGGAGCAATCAGCCCCAGCATTTT. Its protein is CASSPLTGSNQPQHF.

This clone appeared a single time. CDR3: CASSHRTGGGYTF. The CDR3 DNA follows: TGTGCCAGCAGCCACCGGACAGGGGGAGGCTACACCTTC. This chain links TRBV7-8 with TRBJ1-2; 10 bases fit TRBD1. The CDR3 is 13 residues long. The trim removed 5 bases at V and 8 bases at J, leaving 5 bases unmatched. CDR1 SGHVS and CDR2 FQNEAQ come from the germline V gene.